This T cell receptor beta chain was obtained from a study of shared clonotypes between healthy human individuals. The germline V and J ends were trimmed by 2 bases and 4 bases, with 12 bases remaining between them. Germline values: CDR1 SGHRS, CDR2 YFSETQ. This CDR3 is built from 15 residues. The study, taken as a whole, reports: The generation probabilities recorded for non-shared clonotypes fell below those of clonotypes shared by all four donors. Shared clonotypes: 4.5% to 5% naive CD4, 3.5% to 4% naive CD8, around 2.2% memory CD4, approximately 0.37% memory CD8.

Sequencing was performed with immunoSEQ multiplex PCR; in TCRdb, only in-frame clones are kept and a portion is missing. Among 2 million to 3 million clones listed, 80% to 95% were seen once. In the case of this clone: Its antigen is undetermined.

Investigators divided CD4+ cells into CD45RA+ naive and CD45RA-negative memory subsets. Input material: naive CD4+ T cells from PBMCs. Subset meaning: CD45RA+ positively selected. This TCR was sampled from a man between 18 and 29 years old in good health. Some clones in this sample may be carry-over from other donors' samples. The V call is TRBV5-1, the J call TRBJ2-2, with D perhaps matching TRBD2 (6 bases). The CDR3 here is CASSFVGRGTGELFF. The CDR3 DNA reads TGCGCCAGCAGCTTTGTCGGGAGAGGCACCGGGGAGCTGTTTTTT.